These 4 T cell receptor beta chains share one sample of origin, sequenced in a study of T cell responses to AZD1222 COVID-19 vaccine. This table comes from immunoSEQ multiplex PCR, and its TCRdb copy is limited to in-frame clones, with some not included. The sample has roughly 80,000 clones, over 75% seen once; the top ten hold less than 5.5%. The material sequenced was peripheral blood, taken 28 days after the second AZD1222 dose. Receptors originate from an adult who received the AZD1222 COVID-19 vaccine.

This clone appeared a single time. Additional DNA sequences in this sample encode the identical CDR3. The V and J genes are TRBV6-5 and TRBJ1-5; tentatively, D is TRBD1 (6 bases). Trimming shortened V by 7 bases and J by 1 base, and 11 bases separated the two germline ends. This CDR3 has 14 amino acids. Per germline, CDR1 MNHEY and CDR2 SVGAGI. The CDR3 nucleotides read TGTGCCAGCAAGCGAGGGGGGAGCAATCAGCCCCAGCATTTT. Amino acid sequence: CASKRGGSNQPQHF.

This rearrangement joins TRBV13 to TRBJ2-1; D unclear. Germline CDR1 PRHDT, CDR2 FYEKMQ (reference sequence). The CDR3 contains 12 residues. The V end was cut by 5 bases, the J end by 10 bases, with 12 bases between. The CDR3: CASSLRLSEQFF. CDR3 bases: TGTGCCAGCAGCCTACGATTAAGCGAGCAGTTCTTC.

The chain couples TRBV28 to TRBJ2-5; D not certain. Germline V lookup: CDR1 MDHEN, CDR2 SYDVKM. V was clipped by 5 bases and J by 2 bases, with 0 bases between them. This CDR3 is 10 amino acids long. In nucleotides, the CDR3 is TGTGCCAGCAGTCAAGAGACCCAGTACTTC. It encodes CASSQETQYF.

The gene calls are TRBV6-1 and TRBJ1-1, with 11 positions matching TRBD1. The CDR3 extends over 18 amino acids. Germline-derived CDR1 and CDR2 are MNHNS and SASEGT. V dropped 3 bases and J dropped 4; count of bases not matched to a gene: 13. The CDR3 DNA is TGTGCCAGCAGTGATGACGTTTGGACAGGGGGCGCGGGCACTGAAGCTTTCTTT. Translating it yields CASSDDVWTGGAGTEAFF.